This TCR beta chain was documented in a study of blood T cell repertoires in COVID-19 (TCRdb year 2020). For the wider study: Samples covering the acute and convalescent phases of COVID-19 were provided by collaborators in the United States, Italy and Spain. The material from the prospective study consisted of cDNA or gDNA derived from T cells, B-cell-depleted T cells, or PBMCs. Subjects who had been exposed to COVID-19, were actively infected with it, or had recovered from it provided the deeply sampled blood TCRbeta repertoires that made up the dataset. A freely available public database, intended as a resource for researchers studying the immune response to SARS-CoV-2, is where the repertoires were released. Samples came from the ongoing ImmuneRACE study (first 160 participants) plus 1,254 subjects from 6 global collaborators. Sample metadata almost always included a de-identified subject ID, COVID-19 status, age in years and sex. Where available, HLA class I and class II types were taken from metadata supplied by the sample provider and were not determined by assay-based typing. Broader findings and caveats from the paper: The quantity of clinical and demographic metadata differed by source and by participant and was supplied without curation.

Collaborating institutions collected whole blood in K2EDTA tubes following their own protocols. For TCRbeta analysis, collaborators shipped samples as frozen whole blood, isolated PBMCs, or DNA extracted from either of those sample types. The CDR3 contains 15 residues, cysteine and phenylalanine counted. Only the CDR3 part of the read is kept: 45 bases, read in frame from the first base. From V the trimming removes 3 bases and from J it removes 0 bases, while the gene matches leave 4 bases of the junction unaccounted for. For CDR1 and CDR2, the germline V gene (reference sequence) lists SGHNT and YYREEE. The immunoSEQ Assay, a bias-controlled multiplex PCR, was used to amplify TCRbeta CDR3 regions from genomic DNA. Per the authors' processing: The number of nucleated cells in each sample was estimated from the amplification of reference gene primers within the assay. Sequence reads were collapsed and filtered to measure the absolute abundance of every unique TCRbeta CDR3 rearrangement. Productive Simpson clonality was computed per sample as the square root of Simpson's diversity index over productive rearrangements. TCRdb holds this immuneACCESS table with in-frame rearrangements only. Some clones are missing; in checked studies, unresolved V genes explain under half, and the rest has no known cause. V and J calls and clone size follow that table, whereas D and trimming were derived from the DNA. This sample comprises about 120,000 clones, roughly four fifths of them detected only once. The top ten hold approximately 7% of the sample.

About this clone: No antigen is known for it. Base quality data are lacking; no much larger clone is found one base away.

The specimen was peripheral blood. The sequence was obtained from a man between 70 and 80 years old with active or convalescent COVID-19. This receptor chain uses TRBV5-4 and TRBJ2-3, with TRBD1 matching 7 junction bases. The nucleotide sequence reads TGTGCCAGCAGCTCCGGACAGGTTAGCACAGATACGCAGTATTTT. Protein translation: CASSSGQVSTDTQYF. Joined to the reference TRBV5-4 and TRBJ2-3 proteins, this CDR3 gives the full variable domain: ETGVTQSPTHLIKTRGQQVTLRCSSQSGHNTVSWYQQALGQGPQFIFQYYREEENGRGNFPPRFSGLQFPNYSSELNVNALELDDSALYLCASSSGQVSTDTQYFGPGTRLTVL.